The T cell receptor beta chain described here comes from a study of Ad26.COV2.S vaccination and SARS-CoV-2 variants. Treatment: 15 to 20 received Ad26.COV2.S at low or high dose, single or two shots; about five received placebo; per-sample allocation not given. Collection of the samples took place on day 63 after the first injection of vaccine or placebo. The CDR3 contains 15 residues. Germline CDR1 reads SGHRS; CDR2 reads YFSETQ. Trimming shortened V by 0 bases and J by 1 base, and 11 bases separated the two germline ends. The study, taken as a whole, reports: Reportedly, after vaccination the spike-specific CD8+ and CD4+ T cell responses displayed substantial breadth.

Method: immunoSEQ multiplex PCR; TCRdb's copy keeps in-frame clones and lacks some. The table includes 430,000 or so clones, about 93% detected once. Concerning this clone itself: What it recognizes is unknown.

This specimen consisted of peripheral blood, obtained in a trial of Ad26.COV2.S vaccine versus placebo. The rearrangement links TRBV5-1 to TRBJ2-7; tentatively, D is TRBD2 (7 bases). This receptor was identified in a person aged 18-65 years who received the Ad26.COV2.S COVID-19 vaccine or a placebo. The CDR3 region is CASSLEGGLSYEQYF. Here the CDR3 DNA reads TGCGCCAGCAGCTTGGAGGGGGGACTATCCTACGAGCAGTACTTC.